This T cell receptor beta chain emerged from a study of T cells in women clearing cervical HPV infection. Looking at the study overall: Cases' blood sampling followed lesion detection by median around 150 days (90 to 200).

In the case of this clone: The sequenced fragment ends 3 residues before the CDR3 boundary, so the rest is inferred from the germline J gene.

Clones were sequenced by immunoSEQ multiplex PCR, and TCRdb holds only the in-frame ones, with some missing. This sample carries 20,000 to 25,000 clones, with 5% to 7% going to the ten biggest clones. The CDR3 sequence is 15 residues long. Germline V CDR1 and CDR2: SGHVS, FNYEAQ. Material: blood buffy coat. The TCR sequence derives from a woman aged 18 to 69 with a cervical HPV16 infection that either progressed to CIN3+ or cleared (not recorded which). The chain uses TRBV7-6 and TRBJ1-2, with 7 nucleotides matching TRBD1. CDR3 loop: CASSLGRDSSYDYTF. The covered CDR3 bases are TGTGCCAGCAGCTTAGGGCGGGACAGCTCCTACGAC.